The 5 T cell receptor beta chains presented below share a single source sample, sequenced in a study of T cell responses to AZD1222 COVID-19 vaccine. The method was immunoSEQ multiplex PCR; TCRdb's version includes in-frame clones alone and lacks a portion of them. The top ten clones hold roughly 2.7% of a sample with 90,000 to 100,000 clones, around 87% of them seen once. The sample was peripheral blood, taken on day 0 of AZD1222 vaccination. These receptor sequences come from an adult in good health.

V gene TRBV10-2 combines with J gene TRBJ2-7, with a possible D match to TRBD2 (6 bases). V was pared by 8 bases and J by 1 base, with 12 bases between. Germline loops: CDR1 WSHSY, CDR2 SAAADI. The CDR3 runs to 13 residues. CDR3 coding DNA: TGCGCCAGCGGGGGGAGCCGATCCTACGAGCAGTACTTC. This sequence encodes CASGGSRSYEQYF.

This clone was picked up one time. The CDR3 region has the DNA TGTGCCAGCAGTTCTCCGAGGACAGGGGAGAAGTATGGCTACACCTTC. Translated: CASSSPRTGEKYGYTF. The chain carries TRBV7-9 and TRBJ1-2, with 9 positions matching TRBD1. Germline V gene lookup returns CDR1 SEHNR and CDR2 FQNEAQ (reference sequence). The CDR3 is 16 residues long. V gave up 6 bases and J gave up 5 bases; unmatched junction bases: 13.

The chain uses TRBV5-4 and TRBJ2-3, with no clear D. Trimming cost V 0 bases and J 4 bases, with 3 bases left between them. Germline V gene data show CDR1 as SGHNT and CDR2 as YYREEE (reference sequence). The CDR3 is 12 amino acids. The CDR3 sequence: CASSLVADTQYF. CDR3 nucleotide sequence: TGTGCCAGCAGCTTGGTCGCAGATACGCAGTATTTT.

The chain is built from TRBV5-4 and TRBJ2-5; D might be TRBD2 (6 bases). The CDR3 has 14 amino acids. V lost 1 base and J 2 bases, leaving 9 bases between the germline ends. Per the germline V gene, CDR1 is SGHNT and CDR2 is YYREEE (reference sequence). The DNA for the CDR3 is TGTGCCAGCAGCTTGTATAGCGGACAAGAGACCCAGTACTTC. Residues: CASSLYSGQETQYF.

The chain links TRBV19 to TRBJ1-1, with D possibly TRBD1 on 6 matching bases. Germline V gives CDR1 LNHDA, CDR2 SQIVND (reference sequence). The CDR3 spans 13 residues. V lost 6 bases, J lost 2 bases, and 10 bases lay in between. In DNA form, the CDR3 reads TGTGCCAGTAGGGGCAGGGGTAACACTGAAGCTTTCTTT. It encodes CASRGRGNTEAFF.